The 19 T cell receptor beta chains presented below share a single source sample, sequenced in a study of blood T cell repertoires in COVID-19. TCRdb keeps only in-frame clones here, not all; method: immunoSEQ multiplex PCR. The sample includes tens of thousands of clones, 85% of them seen just once. Sequenced sample: peripheral blood. These TCRs come from a human donor in a cohort sampled during active COVID-19.

The chain is built from TRBV6-1 and TRBJ2-1; 10 bases align to TRBD2. From germline, CDR1 is MNHNS and CDR2 SASEGT. V lost 4 bases, J lost 4 bases, and 7 bases stayed unmatched. The CDR3 has 16 amino acids. For the CDR3, the DNA is TGTGCCAGCAGTGCCCGGACTAGCGGAAAGTACAATGAGCAGTTCTTC. The encoded protein is CASSARTSGKYNEQFF.

The chain uses TRBV9 and TRBJ2-3; 7 bases are shared with TRBD2. After removal of 4 bases from V and 4 bases from J, the junction contained 9 bases not matched to a gene. Germline V gene lookup returns CDR1 SGDLS and CDR2 YYNGEE. The CDR3 spans 15 residues. Written as DNA, the CDR3 is TGTGCCAGCAGCTCGGGAGGCTGGGGATCAGATACGCAGTATTTT. It yields the protein CASSSGGWGSDTQYF. The full variable domain, in which reference TRBV9 and TRBJ2-3 provide the parts outside the CDR3, is DSGVTQTPKHLITATGQRVTLRCSPRSGDLSVYWYQQSLDQGLQFLIQYYNGEERAKGNILERFSAQQFPDLHSELNLSSLELGDSALYFCASSSGGWGSDTQYFGPGTRLTVL.

Only one count was recorded for this clone. The chain has TRBV4-1 and TRBJ2-7; D may be TRBD2 (5 bases). This CDR3 is 13 amino acids long. V lost 3 bases to trimming and J lost 7 bases, with 13 bases between them. The germline CDR1 and CDR2 sequences are MGHRA and YSYEKL. CDR3 loop: CASSHPSRREQYF. Here the CDR3 DNA reads TGCGCCAGCAGCCACCCTTCCCGGAGGGAGCAGTACTTC.

This rearrangement joins TRBV19 to TRBJ1-6; 8 bases are a match to TRBD1. In germline, CDR1 is LNHDA, CDR2 SQIVND (reference sequence). The CDR3 loop spans 15 amino acids. V lost 5 bases and J lost 6; bases outside the gene matches: 6. The CDR3 loop is CASSAAGGRNSPLHF. DNA for the CDR3: TGTGCCAGTAGTGCCGCAGGGGGCCGTAATTCACCCCTCCACTTT.

For the CDR3, the DNA is TGTGCCAGCAGCTTCACCGGGACAGGGAACTACGAGCAGTACTTC. Translating it yields CASSFTGTGNYEQYF. The genes are TRBV5-4 and TRBJ2-7, with TRBD1 matching 9 bases. Germline-derived CDR1 and CDR2 are SGHNT and YYREEE (reference sequence). V gave up 2 bases and J gave up 3 bases; unmatched junction bases: 6. This CDR3 comprises 15 residues.

This chain links TRBV6-5 with TRBJ2-1; 11 bases align to TRBD2. The CDR3 loop spans 15 amino acids. Germline V gene sequence: CDR1 MNHEY, CDR2 SVGAGI. The trim removed 4 bases at V and 3 bases at J, leaving 2 bases unmatched. CDR3 residues: CASSSTSGGYNEQFF. In DNA form, the CDR3 reads TGTGCCAGCAGTTCTACTAGCGGGGGCTACAATGAGCAGTTCTTC.

This chain uses TRBV15 with TRBJ2-2; D unclear. Germline V lookup: CDR1 LNHNV, CDR2 YYDKDF (reference sequence). The CDR3 is made up of 15 amino acids. Trimming pared 4 bases from V and 2 bases from J, leaving 11 bases between. CDR3 residues: CATSTQMANTGELFF. The DNA for the CDR3 is TGTGCCACCAGCACTCAGATGGCAAACACCGGGGAGCTGTTTTTT. Drawing the rest from reference TRBV15 and TRBJ2-2, the complete variable domain is DAMVIQNPRYQVTQFGKPVTLSCSQTLNHNVMYWYQQKSSQAPKLLFHYYDKDFNNEADTPDNFQSRRPNTSFCFLDIRSPGLGDTAMYLCATSTQMANTGELFFGEGSRLTVL.

This clone has only one observation. This chain connects TRBV6-5 to TRBJ2-2; D ambiguous. The V gene's germline CDR1 is MNHEY and CDR2 SVGAGI. V lost 6 bases and J lost 1, with 6 bases in between. The length of the CDR3 is 13 residues. CDR3 DNA: TGTGCCAGCAGGCGTGAGAACACCGGGGAGCTGTTTTTT. It codes for CASRRENTGELFF.

The chain employs TRBV18 and TRBJ2-7; D unresolved. This CDR3 contains 14 residues. Trimming took 3 bases from V and 0 from J, leaving 9 bases between them. Germline loops: CDR1 KGHSH, CDR2 LQKENI. The chain's CDR3 is CASSPESSSYEQYF. DNA of the CDR3: TGTGCCAGCTCACCGGAGTCCAGCTCCTACGAGCAGTACTTC.

The gene calls are TRBV5-1 and TRBJ2-3; possibly TRBD2 for D (5 bases). Trimming pared 0 bases from V and 8 bases from J, leaving 16 bases between. The germline CDR1 and CDR2 sequences are SGHRS and YFSETQ. This CDR3 has 15 residues. CDR3 sequence reads: CASSLGAGGFGTQYF. DNA for the CDR3: TGCGCCAGCAGCTTGGGGGCAGGAGGTTTTGGTACGCAGTATTTT.

This chain joins TRBV5-4 and TRBJ2-1, with D possibly TRBD1 on 6 matching bases. Germline V gene data show CDR1 as SGHNT and CDR2 as YYREEE (reference sequence). The CDR3 length is 16 residues. Trimming took 4 bases from V and 4 from J, leaving 18 bases between them. CDR3 in amino acids: CASSLQGRSPYNEQFF. The CDR3 DNA reads as TGTGCCAGCAGCCTGCAGGGGCGGTCTCCTTACAATGAGCAGTTCTTC.

The chain couples TRBV19 to TRBJ2-3, with D perhaps matching TRBD1 (6 bases). V gave up 10 bases and J gave up 1 base, with 15 bases separating them. Per germline, CDR1 LNHDA and CDR2 SQIVND (reference sequence). The CDR3 consists of 14 residues. The CDR3 nucleotides are TGTGCCACCACACAGGGATATGGCACAGATACGCAGTATTTT. Its translation: CATTQGYGTDTQYF.

This clone showed up just a few times. The rearrangement uses TRBV3-1 (or the pseudogene TRBV3-2) and TRBJ1-6, with TRBD1 matching 12 bases. V lost 1 base to trimming and J lost 7 bases; unmatched junction nucleotides: 14. CDR1 is LGHDT, CDR2 YNNKEL, per germline (reference sequence). The CDR3 loop spans 20 amino acids. CDR3 sequence: CASSQGGGTGGAFRNSPLHF. The CDR3 nucleotides are TGTGCCAGCAGCCAAGGGGGAGGGACAGGGGGCGCTTTCAGGAATTCACCCCTCCACTTT.

J is TRBJ1-5 and V is TRBV3-1 (or the pseudogene TRBV3-2); no reliable D call. The CDR3 totals 13 residues. Between the trimmed V and J ends, which lost 3 bases and 6 bases, there was a span of 9 bases. CDR1 is LGHDT and CDR2 is YNNKEL in the germline V gene (reference sequence). CDR3 loop: CASSQEGTQPQHF. The CDR3 DNA reads as TGTGCCAGCAGCCAGGAGGGCACTCAGCCCCAGCATTTT.

CDR3 in amino acids: CASSLGLADTQYF. The CDR3 DNA reads as TGTGCCAGCAGCTTAGGTTTAGCAGATACGCAGTATTTT. The genes are TRBV7-9 and TRBJ2-3, with D hard to call. Deletions cut 1 base from V and 4 bases from J, with 6 bases between. From germline, CDR1 is SEHNR and CDR2 FQNEAQ (reference sequence). This CDR3 region has 13 residues.

The rearrangement joins TRBV18 to TRBJ1-4; the D gene is possibly TRBD1 (6 bases). V gave up 3 bases and J gave up 6 bases, with 8 bases separating them. Germline CDR1 is KGHSH and CDR2 is LQKENI. The CDR3 runs 13 residues. DNA for the CDR3: TGTGCCAGCTCACCCCGGACAGATGAAAAACTGTTTTTT. As protein: CASSPRTDEKLFF.

The gene calls are TRBV27 and TRBJ2-7; D is possibly TRBD2 (6 bases). This CDR3 is 14 amino acids long. Germline V gene data show CDR1 as MNHEY and CDR2 as SMNVEV (reference sequence). V dropped 2 bases and J dropped 0 bases, with 8 bases sitting between them. CDR3 amino acids: CASSLRLDSYEQYF. CDR3 DNA sequence: TGTGCCAGCAGTTTAAGACTAGACTCCTACGAGCAGTACTTC.

The genes are TRBV19 and TRBJ1-5; TRBD1 agrees at 7 bases. Trimming removed 6 bases from V and 1 base from J; junction bases left unmatched: 6. This CDR3 region has 15 residues. CDR1 LNHDA and CDR2 SQIVND come from the germline V gene (reference sequence). The CDR3 nucleotides read TGTGCCAGTAGCACCGGGACAGTAAGCAATCAGCCCCAGCATTTT. It translates to CASSTGTVSNQPQHF.

J is TRBJ1-1 and V is TRBV12-3 or TRBV12-4; D not certain. The CDR3 spans 13 residues. Deletions cut 5 bases from V and 0 bases from J, with 7 bases between. The CDR3 loop reads CASSRELNTEAFF. The DNA for the CDR3 is TGTGCCAGCAGTCGGGAGTTGAACACTGAAGCTTTCTTT.